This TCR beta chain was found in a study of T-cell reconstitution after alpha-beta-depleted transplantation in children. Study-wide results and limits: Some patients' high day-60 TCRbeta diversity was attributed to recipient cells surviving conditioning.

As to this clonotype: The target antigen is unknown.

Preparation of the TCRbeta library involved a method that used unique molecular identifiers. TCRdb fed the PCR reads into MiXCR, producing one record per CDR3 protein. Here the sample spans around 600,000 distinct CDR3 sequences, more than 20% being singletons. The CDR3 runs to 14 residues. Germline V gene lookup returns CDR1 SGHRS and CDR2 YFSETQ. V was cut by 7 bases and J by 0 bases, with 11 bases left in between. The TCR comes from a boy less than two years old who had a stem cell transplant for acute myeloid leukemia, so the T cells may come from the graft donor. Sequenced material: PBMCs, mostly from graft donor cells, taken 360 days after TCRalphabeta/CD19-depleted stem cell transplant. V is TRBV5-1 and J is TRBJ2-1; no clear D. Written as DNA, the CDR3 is TGCGCCAGCTCTATGGGCGACTCCTACAATGAGCAGTTCTTC. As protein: CASSMGDSYNEQFF.